Each of the 24 T cell receptor beta chains below was sequenced from the same sample in a study of STAT5B mutations in CD4+ large granular lymphocyte leukemia. Method: immunoSEQ multiplex PCR; TCRdb's copy keeps in-frame clones and lacks some. The table includes about 29,000 clones, around 80% detected once. Specimen: CD4+ T cells from blood buffy coats. The receptors derive from a human donor in good health.

V and J are TRBV5-4 and TRBJ2-3; 13 bases are a match to TRBD2. J lost 2 bases, V lost 4 bases, and 4 bases had no gene match. The CDR3 sequence is 16 residues long. The germline CDR1 and CDR2 sequences are SGHNT and YYREEE (reference sequence). CDR3 coding DNA: TGTGCCAGCAGCGAGGGGACTAGCGGGGCCACAGATACGCAGTATTTT. Protein: CASSEGTSGATDTQYF.

This sequence joins TRBV5-4 and TRBJ1-1; TRBD1 matches at 7 bases. Trimming took 5 bases from V and 0 from J; bases not matched to a gene: 4. The CDR3 runs to 14 residues. The germline V gene has CDR1 SGHNT and CDR2 YYREEE (reference sequence). DNA for the CDR3: TGTGCCAGCAGTTCGGGACAGATGAACACTGAAGCTTTCTTT. This sequence encodes CASSSGQMNTEAFF.

The V and J genes are TRBV19 and TRBJ2-5, with D perhaps given as TRBD1 or TRBD2 (5 bases each). From germline, CDR1 is LNHDA and CDR2 SQIVND (reference sequence). V was pared by 6 bases and J by 2 bases, with 25 bases between. This CDR3 spans 18 amino acids. The CDR3 sequence is CASSPQRFPGRMQETQYF. CDR3 nucleotide sequence: TGTGCCAGTAGCCCCCAGAGATTCCCGGGACGGATGCAAGAGACCCAGTACTTC.

V gene TRBV6-6 combines with J gene TRBJ2-7; 8 bases line up with TRBD2. The length of the CDR3 is 15 residues. Losses at the gene ends were 2 bases for V and 6 bases for J; bases not matched to a gene: 9. Germline V gene sequence: CDR1 MNHNY, CDR2 SVGAGI (reference sequence). The CDR3 loop reads CASSYEVAGTGEQYF. The CDR3 coding sequence is TGTGCCAGCAGTTACGAGGTAGCGGGGACTGGCGAGCAGTACTTC.

A note on this clone: This specimen includes other DNA sequences encoding the same CDR3. This chain joins TRBV29-1 and TRBJ2-5; D uncertain. The germline V and J ends were trimmed by 6 bases and 1 base, with 3 bases remaining between them. Germline V lookup: CDR1 SQVTM, CDR2 ANQGSEA. CDR3 length: 10 residues. The CDR3 spells CSVAQETQYF. In nucleotides, the CDR3 is TGCAGCGTAGCCCAAGAGACCCAGTACTTC. The variable domain in full, completed from reference TRBV29-1 and TRBJ2-5, reads SAVISQKPSRDICQRGTSLTIQCQVDSQVTMMFWYRQQPGQSLTLIATANQGSEATYESGFVIDKFPISRPNLTFSTLTVSNMSPEDSSIYLCSVAQETQYFGPGTRLLVL.

This sequence joins TRBV6-5 and TRBJ2-2; 8 positions agree with TRBD1. Germline CDR1 MNHEY, CDR2 SVGAGI. This CDR3 spans 15 amino acids. Trimming cost V 5 bases and J 0 bases; bases outside gene matches: 2. CDR3: CASSIQGANTGELFF. As DNA, the CDR3 is TGTGCCAGCAGTATACAGGGGGCGAACACCGGGGAGCTGTTTTTT.

The chain has TRBV10-3 and TRBJ1-3; D is unclear. V was cut by 0 bases and J by 1 base, with 16 bases left in between. Germline lookup yields CDR1 ENHRY and CDR2 SYGVKD. The CDR3 runs to 18 residues. CDR3 loop: CAISESNRPRNSGNTIYF. Here the CDR3 DNA reads TGTGCCATCAGTGAGTCGAACAGACCCCGCAATTCTGGAAACACCATATATTTT.

The rearrangement joins TRBV5-8 to TRBJ2-1; perhaps TRBD1 as D (5 bases). Germline CDR1 is SGHTS and CDR2 is YDEGEE. Trimming took 0 bases from V and 2 from J, leaving 9 bases between them. The CDR3 is 15 residues long. CDR3: CASSLGQGTYNEQFF. DNA of the CDR3: TGTGCCAGCAGCTTGGGGCAGGGTACCTACAATGAGCAGTTCTTC. Full variable domain (remainder filled in from reference TRBV5-8 and TRBJ2-1): EAGVTQSPTHLIKTRGQQATLRCSPISGHTSVYWYQQALGLGLQFLLWYDEGEERNRGNFPPRFSGRQFPNYSSELNVNALELEDSALYLCASSLGQGTYNEQFFGPGTRLTVL.

This clone has more than one count but fewer than ten. This rearrangement joins TRBV7-9 to TRBJ1-4; D may be TRBD1 (5 bases). Deletions cut 3 bases from V and 8 bases from J, with 7 bases between. The CDR3 is 12 amino acids. The germline CDR1 and CDR2 sequences are SEHNR and FQNEAQ (reference sequence). The CDR3 nucleotides are TGTGCCAGCAGCTTGGGGCGAGAAAAACTGTTTTTT. Translation gives CASSLGREKLFF.

This chain joins TRBV6-6 and TRBJ2-3; 8 positions agree with TRBD1. The CDR3 is 14 residues long. Germline V lookup: CDR1 MNHNY, CDR2 SVGAGI (reference sequence). With V trimmed by 5 bases and J by 8 bases, 9 bases remained unmatched. The CDR3 here is CASSDGQGTLTQYF. The CDR3 coding sequence is TGTGCCAGCAGTGACGGACAGGGAACGCTTACGCAGTATTTT.

This clone was counted once. The rearrangement joins TRBV7-2 to TRBJ2-1; 12 nucleotides agree with TRBD2. This CDR3 spans 17 amino acids. V was clipped by 6 bases and J by 2 bases; unmatched bases: 8. The germline CDR1 and CDR2 sequences are SGHTA and FQGNSA. CDR3 region: CASRPPGLAGTYNEQFF. CDR3 sequence (DNA): TGTGCCAGCAGGCCCCCCGGACTAGCGGGGACCTACAATGAGCAGTTCTTC.

This chain joins TRBV7-9 and TRBJ2-3, with no clear D. The CDR3 consists of 12 residues. Germline V lookup: CDR1 SEHNR, CDR2 FQNEAQ (reference sequence). V was cut by 3 bases and J by 0 bases, with 1 base left in between. Here the CDR3 DNA reads TGTGCCAGCAGCTTCAGCACAGATACGCAGTATTTT. Translated: CASSFSTDTQYF.

This clone was counted a few times. The CDR3 region is CASSYSRGFTYEQYV. CDR3 DNA: TGTGCCAGCAGTTACTCGCGGGGGTTCACCTACGAGCAGTACGTC. The chain recombines TRBV6-5 with TRBJ2-7, with 7 bases aligning to TRBD2. The CDR3 runs 15 residues. Germline lookup yields CDR1 MNHEY and CDR2 SVGAGI. The trim removed 0 bases at V and 2 bases at J, leaving 4 bases unmatched.

The chain carries TRBV10-3 and TRBJ1-2; 9 positions match TRBD1. CDR3 length: 14 amino acids. Germline values: CDR1 ENHRY, CDR2 SYGVKD. The ends lost 5 bases at V and 6 bases at J; junction bases unmatched: 7. CDR3 residues: CAISPSDRGNGYTF. The CDR3 DNA sequence: TGTGCCATCAGTCCCTCCGACAGGGGGAATGGCTACACCTTC.

This clone was seen a single time. V gene TRBV15 combines with J gene TRBJ2-2, with 8 nucleotides matching TRBD1. CDR3 length: 20 residues. Germline V gene lookup returns CDR1 LNHNV and CDR2 YYDKDF (reference sequence). J gave up 3 bases and V 1 base, and 16 bases lay outside the gene matches. CDR3 nucleotide sequence: TGTGCCACCAGCAGAGTGGGTGTACAGGGGGAGAGAAGGGACACCGGGGAGCTGTTTTTT. Residues: CATSRVGVQGERRDTGELFF.

This chain joins TRBV18 and TRBJ2-3; D is ambiguous. CDR1 is KGHSH and CDR2 is LQKENI in the germline V gene. Deletions cut 6 bases from V and 1 base from J, with 8 bases between. The CDR3 extends over 13 amino acids. The chain's CDR3 is CASSPTRTDTQYF. Here the CDR3 DNA reads TGTGCCAGCTCCCCTACCCGCACAGATACGCAGTATTTT.

This rearrangement joins TRBV28 to TRBJ2-1; D tentatively fits TRBD1 or TRBD2 (5 bases each). The germline V and J ends were trimmed by 7 bases and 2 bases, with 15 bases remaining between them. The germline V gene encodes CDR1 MDHEN and CDR2 SYDVKM. The CDR3 extends over 15 amino acids. CDR3 region: CASNLRDGAYNEQFF. The DNA of the CDR3 is TGTGCCAGCAACCTCCGGGACGGCGCCTACAATGAGCAGTTCTTC.

This sequence joins TRBV19 and TRBJ2-3, with D perhaps assigned TRBD1 or TRBD2 (5 bases each). V was shortened by 3 bases and J by 0 bases, with 13 bases between the two germline ends. The germline V gene has CDR1 LNHDA and CDR2 SQIVND (reference sequence). CDR3 length: 16 residues. The CDR3 here is CASSIWGIGSTDTQYF. The CDR3 DNA sequence: TGTGCCAGTAGTATCTGGGGGATTGGGAGCACAGATACGCAGTATTTT.

This rearrangement joins TRBV5-1 to TRBJ1-1, with TRBD1 as a possible D gene (5 bases). CDR3 length: 12 amino acids. V lost 3 bases and J 5 bases, leaving 8 bases between the germline ends. Germline lookup yields CDR1 SGHRS and CDR2 YFSETQ. CDR3 region: CASSWGGTEAFF. In DNA form, the CDR3 reads TGCGCCAGCAGCTGGGGGGGGACTGAAGCTTTCTTT. Combining the CDR3 with reference TRBV5-1 and TRBJ1-1 gives the whole variable domain KAGVTQTPRYLIKTRGQQVTLSCSPISGHRSVSWYQQTPGQGLQFLFEYFSETQRNKGNFPGRFSGRQFSNSRSEMNVSTLELGDSALYLCASSWGGTEAFFGQGTRLTVV.

The V call is TRBV5-6, the J call TRBJ2-2; 7 nucleotides agree with TRBD1. The CDR3 length is 15 residues. The V gene's germline CDR1 is SGHDT and CDR2 YYEEEE. The junction had 3 bases not matched to a gene; V was cut back by 1 base and J by 3 bases. The CDR3: CASSLQGDDTGELFF. For the CDR3, the DNA is TGTGCCAGCAGCTTGCAGGGGGATGACACCGGGGAGCTGTTTTTT.

This chain's CDR3 is CASSFGTGGSDTEAFF. The DNA of the CDR3 is TGTGCCAGTAGTTTTGGGACAGGGGGTTCGGACACTGAAGCTTTCTTT. The chain carries TRBV19 and TRBJ1-1; 11 bases line up with TRBD1. V lost 5 bases to trimming and J lost 3 bases; unmatched junction nucleotides: 8. The CDR3 consists of 16 residues. Per germline, CDR1 LNHDA and CDR2 SQIVND (reference sequence).

This clone was picked up a small number of times. This rearrangement joins TRBV11-2 to TRBJ2-2; 7 positions agree with TRBD1. The CDR3 extends over 16 amino acids. The V and J ends lost 1 base and 1 base, in that order; junction bases with no gene match: 3. CDR1 is SGHAT, CDR2 FQNNGV, per germline. The CDR3 here is CASSLVGDRNTGELFF. Here the CDR3 DNA reads TGTGCCAGCAGCTTAGTCGGGGACAGGAACACCGGGGAGCTGTTTTTT.

This chain connects TRBV18 to TRBJ2-7; 7 nucleotides match TRBD1. Germline values: CDR1 KGHSH, CDR2 LQKENI. The ends lost 2 bases at V and 10 bases at J; junction bases unmatched: 2. The CDR3 runs to 11 residues. The CDR3 DNA reads as TGTGCCAGCTCACCAGACAGGGACCAGTACTTC. The encoded protein is CASSPDRDQYF.

This sequence joins TRBV5-1 and TRBJ1-1, with D maybe TRBD1 (6 bases). Germline CDR1 reads SGHRS; CDR2 reads YFSETQ. Trimming removed 0 bases at V and 7 bases at J, with 16 bases between. The CDR3 contains 15 residues. The CDR3 spells CASSLGGGREVEAFF. The CDR3 nucleotides are TGCGCCAGCAGCTTGGGTGGGGGGCGCGAGGTTGAAGCTTTCTTT.